What follows are 10 T cell receptor beta chains derived from one specimen sequenced in a study of shared clonotypes between healthy human individuals. Some clones are missing from TCRdb's copy, which holds only in-frame ones; the method was immunoSEQ multiplex PCR. The profile shows around 620,000 clones, 95% of them singletons. CD45RO-negative cells were positively selected for CCR7, leaving out terminally differentiated effector memory CD45RA+ cells. The sequenced sample was naive CD8+ T cells sorted from blood. These receptors came from a woman aged 25 to 39 in good health.

J is TRBJ1-1 and V is TRBV7-8, with a possible D match to TRBD1 (5 bases). Germline V gene sequence: CDR1 SGHVS, CDR2 FQNEAQ. The CDR3 is made up of 13 amino acids. V gave up 4 bases and J gave up 11 bases, with 17 bases separating them. In DNA form, the CDR3 reads TGTGCCAGCAGCTGGAAGTTCGGGGCAGACGCTTTCTTT. Its translation is CASSWKFGADAFF.

This clone was observed once. The CDR3: CASSPERDRGYEQYF. The CDR3 DNA reads as TGTGCCAGCAGCCCAGAACGGGACAGGGGCTACGAGCAGTACTTC. This sequence joins TRBV5-4 and TRBJ2-7, with 10 bases identical to TRBD1. The germline gives CDR1 SGHNT, CDR2 YYREEE (reference sequence). V shed 4 bases, J shed 3 bases, and the junction held 7 bases outside the gene matches. The CDR3 runs 15 residues.

The chain recombines TRBV19 with TRBJ1-1; the D is unclear. Germline values: CDR1 LNHDA, CDR2 SQIVND (reference sequence). This CDR3 contains 14 residues. V was cut by 6 bases and J by 0 bases, with 11 bases left in between. For the CDR3, the DNA is TGTGCCAGTAGCGAACGGATCATGAACACTGAAGCTTTCTTT. It is translated as CASSERIMNTEAFF.

A single count supports this clone. This chain uses TRBV28 with TRBJ2-3; 7 bases agree with TRBD2. This CDR3 contains 15 residues. Germline CDR1 MDHEN, CDR2 SYDVKM. Trimming took 6 bases from V and 7 from J; bases not matched to a gene: 13. The CDR3: CASRPVEREPYTQYF. For the CDR3, the DNA is TGTGCCAGCAGGCCGGTGGAGCGGGAACCATATACGCAGTATTTT.

The chain joins TRBV6-1 to TRBJ1-2; 9 positions match TRBD1. This CDR3 is 15 amino acids long. J gave up 7 bases and V 10 bases, and 16 bases lay outside the gene matches. In germline, CDR1 is MNHNS, CDR2 SASEGT. The CDR3 sequence is CATHIDPGQGGGYTF. The CDR3 DNA follows: TGTGCCACCCATATTGACCCGGGACAGGGAGGTGGCTACACCTTC.

This chain uses TRBV7-9 with TRBJ2-7; D not certain. Looked up from germline, CDR1 is SEHNR and CDR2 is FQNEAQ (reference sequence). The CDR3 contains 15 residues. The ends were cut back, 3 bases at V and 0 bases at J, with 12 bases in the middle. The CDR3 region has the DNA TGTGCCAGCAGCTTTCGCCAGGCGAGCTCCTACGAGCAGTACTTC. Protein sequence: CASSFRQASSYEQYF.

The chain joins TRBV2 to TRBJ2-3; tentative D call: TRBD1 (5 bases). In germline, CDR1 is SNHLY, CDR2 FYNNEI. Deletions cut 3 bases from V and 6 bases from J, with 16 bases between. This CDR3 is 15 amino acids long. CDR3 nucleotide sequence: TGTGCCAGCAGTGACCCAGGGCGCCCCGAGGATACGCAGTATTTT. This gives the protein CASSDPGRPEDTQYF.

The V call is TRBV28, the J call TRBJ1-3; TRBD1 is a possible D gene (5 bases). V lost 1 base and J lost 8, with 18 bases in between. Germline V CDR1 and CDR2: MDHEN, SYDVKM. The CDR3 sequence is 16 residues long. CDR3 loop: CASSLLEGASLHTIYF. CDR3 sequence (DNA): TGTGCCAGCAGTTTATTGGAAGGGGCCTCTCTGCACACCATATATTTT.

The chain has TRBV13 and TRBJ1-1, with D maybe TRBD1 (5 bases). This CDR3 is 17 amino acids long. Germline CDR1 reads PRHDT; CDR2 reads FYEKMQ (reference sequence). V gave up 1 base and J gave up 1 base, with 16 bases separating them. CDR3 in amino acids: CASSLVAAGPKNTEAFF. CDR3 nucleotide sequence: TGTGCCAGCAGCTTAGTTGCGGCAGGGCCCAAGAACACTGAAGCTTTCTTT.

The J gene is TRBJ1-1, the V gene TRBV5-1, with D maybe TRBD1 (5 bases). This CDR3 is built from 17 residues. CDR1 is SGHRS and CDR2 is YFSETQ in the germline V gene. Trimming took off 2 bases at V and 1 base at J, with 18 bases between the two ends. The CDR3 is CASSFGTERSTNTEAFF. The CDR3, as DNA: TGCGCCAGCAGCTTCGGGACGGAACGTAGCACGAACACTGAAGCTTTCTTT. Based on the CDR3 plus reference TRBV5-1 and TRBJ1-1, the full variable domain is KAGVTQTPRYLIKTRGQQVTLSCSPISGHRSVSWYQQTPGQGLQFLFEYFSETQRNKGNFPGRFSGRQFSNSRSEMNVSTLELGDSALYLCASSFGTERSTNTEAFFGQGTRLTVV.